This T cell receptor (beta chain) emerged from a study of Tregs in tolerant kidney transplant recipients. Study-level results: Biological reproducibility was not directly addressed in this study. Tregs expanded with activated donor B cells seemed most donor-specific.

Of note for this clone: The antigen is unknown.

The germline gives CDR1 MNHEY, CDR2 SVGAGI. The CDR3 totals 15 residues. V was cut by 2 bases and J by 2 bases, with 12 bases left in between. Sequencing used immunoSEQ multiplex PCR; TCRdb keeps in-frame clones, though not all of them. The sample has some 110,000 clones, about 90% seen once. Thawed PBMCs were FACS-sorted into unstimulated CD4+CD25+CD127- regulatory T cells, CD4+CD25- non-regulatory cells, CD4 and CD8 cells. Source material: CD4+ T cells from blood. The J gene is TRBJ1-2, the V gene TRBV6-5; D gene unclear. This clonotype originated in a human donor in good health. As DNA, the CDR3 is TGTGCCAGCAGTTACCGAGGACGGGGAAACTATGGCTACACCTTC. Translated: CASSYRGRGNYGYTF.